This TCR beta chain appears in the sequencing data of a study of blood T cell repertoires in COVID-19. Only in-frame clones appear in the TCRdb table, and some are missing; sequencing was by immunoSEQ multiplex PCR. In the table there are about 350,000 clones, 88% of which are singletons. V trimming: 5 bases; J trimming: 5 bases; junction bases outside the gene matches: 12. From germline, CDR1 is SGHTA and CDR2 FQGNSA. This CDR3 spans 15 amino acids. This clone was seen more than once but under ten times. Seattle enrolled patients during active infection and tracked them longitudinally. Sequencing was done on a sample of peripheral blood. This TCR was sampled from a woman between 65 and 79 years old with COVID-19, enrolled during active disease. The chain couples TRBV7-2 to TRBJ2-7, with 7 bases fitting TRBD1. The CDR3: CASSPAKGAQHEQYF. CDR3 sequence (DNA): TGTGCCAGCAGCCCAGCTAAGGGGGCGCAGCACGAGCAGTACTTC.